Following are 27 T cell receptor beta chains from one sample sequenced in a study of blood T cell repertoires in COVID-19. Clones were sequenced by immunoSEQ multiplex PCR, and TCRdb holds only the in-frame ones, with some missing. In the table there are some 99,000 clones, about 90% of which are singletons. Sequenced sample: peripheral blood. The receptors were sampled from a man in his sixties or seventies with acute or convalescent COVID-19.

This chain connects TRBV19 to TRBJ1-1; D not certain. The CDR3 sequence is 14 residues long. Deletions cut 1 base from V and 1 base from J, with 7 bases between. Germline CDR1 is LNHDA and CDR2 is SQIVND (reference sequence). In DNA, the CDR3 is TGTGCCAGTAGTATAGCTGGCGGGAACACTGAAGCTTTCTTT. Its translation: CASSIAGGNTEAFF. Filled out from reference TRBV19 and TRBJ1-1, the complete variable domain reads DGGITQSPKYLFRKEGQNVTLSCEQNLNHDAMYWYRQDPGQGLRLIYYSQIVNDFQKGDIAEGYSVSREKKESFPLTVTSAQKNPTAFYLCASSIAGGNTEAFFGQGTRLTVV.

CDR3 sequence (DNA): TGTGCCAGCAGCCACGCAGGAGGGGGCGGCTACGAGCAGTACTTC. Translating gives CASSHAGGGGYEQYF. This chain joins TRBV7-9 and TRBJ2-7; maybe TRBD1 (7 bases). CDR3 length equals 15 residues. V was pared by 5 bases and J by 3 bases, with 17 bases between. Germline CDR1 is SEHNR and CDR2 is FQNEAQ (reference sequence).

CDR3: CASSLDRRTTAQYF. The CDR3 DNA reads TGTGCCAGCAGCTTAGACAGACGGACTACGGCGCAGTATTTT. J is TRBJ2-3 and V is TRBV11-2, with TRBD2 as a possible D gene (6 bases). Germline V gene data show CDR1 as SGHAT and CDR2 as FQNNGV. This CDR3 spans 14 amino acids. Deletions cut 0 bases from V and 10 bases from J, with 14 bases between.

CDR3 coding DNA: TGTGCCACCCGGGAAACTGAAGCTTTCTTT. Protein: CATRETEAFF. This chain uses TRBV28 with TRBJ1-1; D uncertain. This CDR3 is built from 10 residues. V gave up 10 bases and J gave up 5 bases, with 8 bases separating them. The germline gives CDR1 MDHEN, CDR2 SYDVKM.

This rearrangement joins TRBV2 to TRBJ2-2; TRBD2 matches 8 bases. Germline V lookup: CDR1 SNHLY, CDR2 FYNNEI. CDR3 length: 15 amino acids. The V and J ends lost 7 bases and 3 bases, in that order; junction bases with no gene match: 7. The CDR3 is CASKLRGAHTGELFF. The CDR3 DNA sequence: TGTGCCAGCAAGTTGCGGGGGGCCCACACCGGGGAGCTGTTTTTT.

J is TRBJ2-3 and V is TRBV27, with 9 bases identical to TRBD2. CDR1 is MNHEY and CDR2 is SMNVEV in the germline V gene (reference sequence). V lost 5 bases to trimming and J lost 4 bases; unmatched junction nucleotides: 10. This CDR3 has 16 residues. This CDR3 is CASSPRTAGGPDTQYF. The CDR3 DNA follows: TGTGCCAGCAGTCCCCGGACAGCGGGGGGCCCAGATACGCAGTATTTT.

V and J are TRBV10-1 and TRBJ1-1; D gene unclear. The CDR3 is made up of 12 amino acids. Germline loops: CDR1 WNHNN, CDR2 SYGVQD (reference sequence). V dropped 3 bases and J dropped 4 bases, with 6 bases sitting between them. The DNA for the CDR3 is TGCGCCAGCAGTGACGGAGCCACTGAAGCTTTCTTT. This codes for CASSDGATEAFF.

The rearrangement links TRBV27 to TRBJ1-2; 9 positions match TRBD1. The ends lost 6 bases at V and 8 bases at J; junction bases unmatched: 4. CDR3 length: 12 amino acids. Germline V gene lookup returns CDR1 MNHEY and CDR2 SMNVEV (reference sequence). CDR3: CASRQGARGYTF. The CDR3 DNA reads as TGTGCCAGCAGACAGGGGGCGAGAGGCTACACCTTC.

This clone was detected a few times. This chain connects TRBV28 to TRBJ1-2; no clear D gene. V shed 6 bases and J shed 0 bases, with 11 bases lying between them. In germline, CDR1 is MDHEN, CDR2 SYDVKM. CDR3 length equals 14 residues. The CDR3 spells CASSLFSSNYGYTF. The CDR3 nucleotides are TGTGCCAGCAGCTTGTTCTCCTCTAACTATGGCTACACCTTC.

The V call is TRBV28, the J call TRBJ1-5, with TRBD1 matching over 8 bases. The CDR3 runs 14 residues. Losses at the gene ends were 11 bases for V and 6 bases for J; bases not matched to a gene: 12. Germline assignment: CDR1 MDHEN and CDR2 SYDVKM. The CDR3 nucleotides read TGTGCCGCCACTCAGGGGGCCCTCACTCAGCCCCAGCATTTT. Protein product: CAATQGALTQPQHF.

The chain carries TRBV18 and TRBJ2-1; D may be TRBD2 (8 bases). Trimming removed 6 bases from V and 4 bases from J, with 25 bases in between. Germline CDR1 KGHSH, CDR2 LQKENI. The CDR3 sequence is 18 residues long. This chain's CDR3 is CASSPTSDGGDSYNEQFF. As DNA, the CDR3 is TGTGCCAGCTCCCCCACCAGTGACGGGGGGGACAGTTACAATGAGCAGTTCTTC.

Worth noting for this clone: Different DNA sequences within this sample yield the same CDR3. The chain joins TRBV5-1 to TRBJ1-4; D call uncertain. V lost 4 bases, J lost 4 bases, and 11 bases lay in between. The CDR3 contains 14 residues. CDR1 and CDR2 (germline): SGHRS, YFSETQ. This CDR3 is CASSLGQDNEKLFF. The CDR3 DNA is TGCGCCAGCAGCCTTGGGCAGGATAATGAAAAACTGTTTTTT.

This clone was observed once. This chain links TRBV7-3 with TRBJ1-1, with a possible D match to TRBD1 (5 bases). The V and J ends lost 5 bases and 8 bases respectively, with 12 bases between them. CDR1 is SGHTA, CDR2 FQGTGA, per germline. The CDR3 is 12 amino acids. The CDR3 region has the DNA TGTGCCAGCAGCCATCTCCGGGGGGAAGCTTTCTTT. Protein: CASSHLRGEAFF.

The chain is built from TRBV5-4 and TRBJ1-6, with a tentative D call TRBD1 (5 bases). The CDR3 totals 16 residues. Looked up from germline, CDR1 is SGHNT and CDR2 is YYREEE (reference sequence). Between the trimmed V and J ends, which lost 3 bases and 7 bases, there was a span of 17 bases. This CDR3 is CASSSGPGLINSPLHF. CDR3 coding DNA: TGTGCCAGCAGCTCTGGTCCGGGACTGATAAATTCACCCCTCCACTTT.

This sequence joins TRBV29-1 and TRBJ2-2, with 8 positions matching TRBD1. V shed 1 base and J 5 bases; nucleotides not matched to a gene: 6. From germline, CDR1 is SQVTM and CDR2 ANQGSEA. The CDR3 totals 15 residues. CDR3 region: CSVEAAGGLTGELFF. The CDR3 DNA is TGCAGCGTTGAAGCGGCAGGGGGCTTAACCGGGGAGCTGTTTTTT.

The chain has TRBV28 and TRBJ1-4; 7 bases are a match to TRBD1. The junction had 4 bases not matched to a gene; V was cut back by 2 bases and J by 4 bases. CDR1 and CDR2 from the germline V gene are MDHEN and SYDVKM. The length of the CDR3 is 15 residues. CDR3 protein: CASSLPGQINEKLFF. The CDR3 coding sequence is TGTGCCAGCAGTTTACCGGGACAGATTAATGAAAAACTGTTTTTT.

The chain is built from TRBV21-1 and TRBJ2-7; the table's TRBD1 call for D was not verified on the DNA. TRBV21-1 is noted as a pseudogene. The length of the CDR3 is 13 residues. CDR3 DNA sequence: TGTGCCAGCAGCAAGACAGGGCCGGGCGAGCAGTACGTC. This encodes CASSKTGPGEQYV.

This clone was seen a single time. The chain combines TRBV7-7 with TRBJ2-5; 8 nucleotides line up with TRBD2. Trimming cost V 0 bases and J 4 bases; bases outside gene matches: 7. The CDR3 has 16 amino acids. Germline CDR1 reads SSHAT; CDR2 reads FNYEAQ (reference sequence). The DNA for the CDR3 is TGTGCCAGCAGCTTAGCTGAGGGTCGGGGGGGAGAGACCCAGTACTTC. Encoded protein: CASSLAEGRGGETQYF.

The chain joins TRBV11-2 to TRBJ2-1; the match to TRBD2 covers 9 bases. The germline gives CDR1 SGHAT, CDR2 FQNNGV. The CDR3 extends over 15 amino acids. Germline trimming cut 2 bases from V and 2 bases from J; bases unmatched to any gene: 1. The CDR3 reads CASSLLAGTYNEQFF. The CDR3 DNA follows: TGTGCCAGCAGCTTACTAGCGGGGACCTACAATGAGCAGTTCTTC.

The chain recombines TRBV5-1 with TRBJ2-7; TRBD2 matches at 11 bases. The CDR3 runs to 18 residues. Trimming took 7 bases from V and 2 from J; bases not matched to a gene: 17. Germline CDR1 and CDR2: SGHRS and YFSETQ. The CDR3 loop is CASSPGGLAGGKTYEQYF. DNA for the CDR3: TGCGCCAGCTCCCCGGGTGGCCTAGCGGGGGGCAAAACCTACGAGCAGTACTTC.

Only a few counts were recorded for this clone. The gene calls are TRBV19 and TRBJ1-2, with TRBD1 identical over 8 bases. CDR1 and CDR2 from the germline V gene are LNHDA and SQIVND (reference sequence). The J segment lost 6 bases and the V segment lost 5 bases, leaving 8 bases of the junction unmatched. This CDR3 comprises 14 residues. In DNA, the CDR3 is TGTGCCAGTAGTCACCCGGACAGGGTAGATGGCTACACCTTC. This codes for CASSHPDRVDGYTF.

This chain uses TRBV29-1 with TRBJ1-2; 8 bases are shared with TRBD1. Germline V CDR1 and CDR2: SQVTM, ANQGSEA. Trimming cost V 6 bases and J 8 bases; bases outside gene matches: 11. This CDR3 comprises 13 residues. The CDR3 DNA is TGCAGCGTCGGAGGGACAGGAATGGAGGGCTACACCTTC. It is translated as CSVGGTGMEGYTF.

V is TRBV3-1 (or the pseudogene TRBV3-2) and J is TRBJ2-3, with a tentative D call TRBD2 (6 bases). Germline values: CDR1 LGHDT, CDR2 YNNKEL (reference sequence). The CDR3 runs 14 residues. V gave up 5 bases and J gave up 1 base, with 10 bases separating them. CDR3 sequence: CASSASGGTDTQYF. For the CDR3, the DNA is TGTGCCAGCAGCGCGTCGGGGGGCACAGATACGCAGTATTTT.

The V gene is TRBV6-4, the J gene TRBJ2-3; no clear D. CDR3 length: 14 residues. With 0 bases removed from V and 4 bases from J, the gap between germline ends came to 8 bases. The germline gives CDR1 MRHNA, CDR2 SNTAGT. For the CDR3, the DNA is TGTGCCAGCAGTGACTCCCGACGGGCAGATACGCAGTATTTT. Protein sequence: CASSDSRRADTQYF.

This chain uses TRBV19 with TRBJ2-7, with 7 nucleotides matching TRBD1. The germline V gene has CDR1 LNHDA and CDR2 SQIVND (reference sequence). V was pared by 6 bases and J by 1 base, with 6 bases of the junction left unmatched. This CDR3 region has 14 residues. CDR3 DNA sequence: TGTGCCAGTAGCGTACAGGGGATATCCTACGAGCAGTACTTC. Translation: CASSVQGISYEQYF.

The V call is TRBV7-2, the J call TRBJ1-3, with D uncertain. Per germline, CDR1 SGHTA and CDR2 FQGNSA. V was clipped by 5 bases and J by 8 bases, with 13 bases between them. The CDR3 length is 13 residues. CDR3 protein: CASSPYVVDTIYF. For the CDR3, the DNA is TGTGCCAGCAGCCCTTACGTTGTAGACACCATATATTTT.

The chain employs TRBV11-1 and TRBJ2-2, with D perhaps matching TRBD1 (6 bases). V shed 3 bases and J shed 1 base, with 9 bases lying between them. This CDR3 has 15 residues. The germline V gene has CDR1 SGHAT and CDR2 FQDESV (reference sequence). CDR3 region: CASSLGTRNTGELFF. The CDR3 coding sequence is TGTGCCAGCAGCTTGGGGACAAGGAACACCGGGGAGCTGTTTTTT. The full variable domain, with the rest looked up from reference TRBV11-1 and TRBJ2-2, is EAEVAQSPRYKITEKSQAVAFWCDPISGHATLYWYRQILGQGPELLVQFQDESVVDDSQLPKDRFSAERLKGVDSTLKIQPAELGDSAMYLCASSLGTRNTGELFFGEGSRLTVL.